This TCR beta chain was sequenced for a study of cytomegalovirus exposure and HLA in healthy donors. Study context: It was reported in a later analysis that the same platform had been used for the roughly 130 validation repertoires as for the 550 to 750 first-cohort repertoires. Study results and caveats: 164 TCR beta chains were listed as cytomegalovirus-associated.

This table comes from immunoSEQ multiplex PCR, and its TCRdb copy is limited to in-frame clones, with some not included. The sample has 100,000 to 150,000 clones, around 94% seen once. The CDR3 is made up of 15 amino acids. Trimming took off 2 bases at V and 5 bases at J, with 13 bases between the two ends. Germline V gene sequence: CDR1 MNHEY, CDR2 SMNVEV (reference sequence). Of note for this clone: Its antigen remains unidentified.

The V gene is TRBV27, the J gene TRBJ1-5; D is perhaps TRBD1 (5 bases). The receptor was derived from a woman aged 18-30 years in good health and CMV-seronegative. The sequenced sample consisted of PBMCs. CDR3: CASSLGQGGDQPQHF. The CDR3 DNA reads as TGTGCCAGCAGTTTAGGCCAGGGTGGAGATCAGCCCCAGCATTTT.